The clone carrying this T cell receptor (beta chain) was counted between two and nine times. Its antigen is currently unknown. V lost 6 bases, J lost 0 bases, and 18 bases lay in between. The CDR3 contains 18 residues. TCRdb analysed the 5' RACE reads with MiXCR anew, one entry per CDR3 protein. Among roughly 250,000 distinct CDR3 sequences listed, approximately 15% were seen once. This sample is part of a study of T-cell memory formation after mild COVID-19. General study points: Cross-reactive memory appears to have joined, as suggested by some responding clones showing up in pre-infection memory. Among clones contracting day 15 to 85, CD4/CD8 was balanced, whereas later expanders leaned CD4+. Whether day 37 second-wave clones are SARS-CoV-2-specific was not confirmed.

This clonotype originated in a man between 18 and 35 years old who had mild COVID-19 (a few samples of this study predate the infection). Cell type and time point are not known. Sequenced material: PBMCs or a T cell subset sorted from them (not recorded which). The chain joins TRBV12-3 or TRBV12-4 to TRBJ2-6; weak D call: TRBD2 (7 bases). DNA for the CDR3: TGTGCCAGCAGGCCGAGGTGGGGGGGGGCCTCTGGGGCCAACGTCCTGACTTTC. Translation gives CASRPRWGGASGANVLTF.